This T cell receptor beta chain was obtained from a study of blood T cell repertoires in COVID-19. Study-wide background: Acute and convalescent COVID-19 samples came from the United States, Italy and Spain. T cells, B-cell-depleted T cells, or PBMCs supplied cDNA or gDNA.

CDR1 is SEHNR and CDR2 is FQNEAQ in the germline V gene (reference sequence). This CDR3 region has 14 residues. V lost 6 bases and J 4 bases, leaving 16 bases between the germline ends. In the authors' workflow: By means of reference gene primer amplification, nucleated cell counts were estimated. The data were produced by immunoSEQ multiplex PCR, yet TCRdb's version contains in-frame clones alone and is incomplete. Clone size and V and J calls were adopted from that table, with D and trimming inferred from the DNA. Of 180,000 or so clones in the sample, around 82% were seen once. The receptor's source is a man in his sixties who had recovered from COVID-19. J is TRBJ2-7 and V is TRBV7-9, with TRBD1 as a possible D gene (5 bases). The sequencing input was peripheral blood. Here the CDR3 reads CASSRTLAPYEQYF. DNA for the CDR3: TGTGCCAGCAGTCGGACATTGGCCCCTTACGAGCAGTACTTC.